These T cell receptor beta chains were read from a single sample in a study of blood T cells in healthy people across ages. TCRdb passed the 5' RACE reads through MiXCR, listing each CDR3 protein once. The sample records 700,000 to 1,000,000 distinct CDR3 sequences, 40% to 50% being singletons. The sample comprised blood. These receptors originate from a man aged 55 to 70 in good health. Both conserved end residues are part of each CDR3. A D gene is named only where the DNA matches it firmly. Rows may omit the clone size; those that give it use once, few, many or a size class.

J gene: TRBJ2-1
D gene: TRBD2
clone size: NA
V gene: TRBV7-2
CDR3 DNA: TGTGCCAGCAGTCCACCCGGGACTAGCGGGGTCCAGTTCTTC
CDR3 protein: CASSPPGTSGVQFF

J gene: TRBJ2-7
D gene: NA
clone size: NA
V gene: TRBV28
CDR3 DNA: TGTGCCAGCAGTTTAACGTCCGAGCAGTACTTC
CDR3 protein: CASSLTSEQYF

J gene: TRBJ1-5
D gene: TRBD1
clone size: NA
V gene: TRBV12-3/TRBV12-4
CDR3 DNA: TGTGCCAGTACTACAGGGGGTAGCGGTCAGCCCCAGCATTTT
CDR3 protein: CASTTGGSGQPQHF

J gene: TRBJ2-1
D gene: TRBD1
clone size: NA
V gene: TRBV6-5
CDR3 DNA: TGTGCCAGCAGCCCCATTATGGGACAGGGATACAATGAGCAGTTCTTC
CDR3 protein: CASSPIMGQGYNEQFF

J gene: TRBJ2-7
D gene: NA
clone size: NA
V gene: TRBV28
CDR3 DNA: TGTGCCAGCAGCCCCGGAGGTGCCACCTCCTCCTACGAGCAGTACTTC
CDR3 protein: CASSPGGATSSYEQYF

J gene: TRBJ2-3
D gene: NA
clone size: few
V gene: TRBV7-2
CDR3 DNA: TGTGCCAGCAGCTTATATGGGTGGGGCCGCACAGATACGCAGTATTTT
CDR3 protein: CASSLYGWGRTDTQYF

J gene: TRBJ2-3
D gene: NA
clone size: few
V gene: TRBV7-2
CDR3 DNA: TGTGCCAGCGGAGGAATCCGGGACTCCACAGATACGCAGTATTTT
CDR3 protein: CASGGIRDSTDTQYF

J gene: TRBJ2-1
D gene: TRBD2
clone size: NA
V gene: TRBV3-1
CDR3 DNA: TGTGCCAGCAGCCAAGCAAACTCTAGCGGGGGAAGCTCCTACAATGAGCAGTTCTTC
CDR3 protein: CASSQANSSGGSSYNEQFF

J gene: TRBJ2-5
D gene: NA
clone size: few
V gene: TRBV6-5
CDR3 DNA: TGTGCCAGCAGTTACTGGCAGGGGCAAGAGACCCAGTACTTC
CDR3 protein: CASSYWQGQETQYF

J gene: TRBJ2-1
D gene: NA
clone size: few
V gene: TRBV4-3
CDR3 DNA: TGCGCCAGCAGCCAAGATGAGGGGGTTGAGCAGTTCTTC
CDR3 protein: CASSQDEGVEQFF

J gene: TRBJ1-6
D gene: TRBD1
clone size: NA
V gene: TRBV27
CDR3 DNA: TGTGCCAGCAGTCCGCCCGTGCGACAGGGGCCGAGCTCCTATAATTCACCCCTCCACTTT
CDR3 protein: CASSPPVRQGPSSYNSPLHF

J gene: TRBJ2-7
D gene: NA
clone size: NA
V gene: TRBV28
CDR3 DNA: TGTGCCAGCTTTCATCGGGGCTACGAGCAGTACTTC
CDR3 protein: CASFHRGYEQYF

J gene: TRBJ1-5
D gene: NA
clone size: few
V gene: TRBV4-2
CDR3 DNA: TGTGCCAGCAGCCACACCTCTCGAACCCGTAGCAATCAGCCCCAGCATTTT
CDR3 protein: CASSHTSRTRSNQPQHF

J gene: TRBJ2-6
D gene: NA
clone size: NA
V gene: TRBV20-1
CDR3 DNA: TGCAGTGCTAGAGACGGCAGGGTACCCTCCTCTGGGGCCAACGTCCTGACTTTC
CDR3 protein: CSARDGRVPSSGANVLTF

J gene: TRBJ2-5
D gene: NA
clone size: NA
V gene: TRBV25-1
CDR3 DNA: TGTGCCAGCAGTGGGACACAGGCAGGGACCCAGTACTTC
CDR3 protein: CASSGTQAGTQYF

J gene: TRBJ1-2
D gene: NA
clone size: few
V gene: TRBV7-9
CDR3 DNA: TGTGCCAGCAGTCCAGGGGATGCGGCTAACTATGGCTACACCTTC
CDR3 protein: CASSPGDAANYGYTF

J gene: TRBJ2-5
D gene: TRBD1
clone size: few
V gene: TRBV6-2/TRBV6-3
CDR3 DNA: TGTGCCAGCAGCCGACGGACAGGGCTGGAGACCCAGTACTTC
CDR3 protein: CASSRRTGLETQYF

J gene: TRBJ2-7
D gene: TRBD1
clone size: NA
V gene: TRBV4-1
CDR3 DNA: TGCGCCAGCAGCCAAGAGGACAGGGCCGCCTACGAGCAGTACTTC
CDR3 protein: CASSQEDRAAYEQYF

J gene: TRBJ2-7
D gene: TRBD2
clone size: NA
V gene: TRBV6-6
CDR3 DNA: TGTGCCAGCAGCGAGGGACTAGCGGGGATCTACGAGCAGTACTTC
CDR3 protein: CASSEGLAGIYEQYF

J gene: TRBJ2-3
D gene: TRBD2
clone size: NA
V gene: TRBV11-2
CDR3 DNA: TGTGCCAGCAGCTTAGTGGGACTAGCCGCAGATACGCAGTATTTT
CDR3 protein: CASSLVGLAADTQYF

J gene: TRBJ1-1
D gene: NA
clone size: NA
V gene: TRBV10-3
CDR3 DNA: TGTGCCATCAGTGGAGCGGGACGGAAGAACACTGAAGCTTTCTTT
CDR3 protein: CAISGAGRKNTEAFF

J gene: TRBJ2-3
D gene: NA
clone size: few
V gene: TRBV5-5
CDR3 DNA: TGTGCCAGCAGCTTGCAGCGGCCAAGCACAGATACGCAGTATTTT
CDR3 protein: CASSLQRPSTDTQYF

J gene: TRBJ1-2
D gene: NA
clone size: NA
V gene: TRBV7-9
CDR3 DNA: TGTGCCAGCAGCGCCCTGCTGCAGGGCGGCTACACCTTC
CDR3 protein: CASSALLQGGYTF

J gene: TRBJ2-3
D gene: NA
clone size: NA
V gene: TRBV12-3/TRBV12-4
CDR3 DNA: TGTGCCAGCAGTTTCAGGAGCGGCGGAGCCGAATTCAAAAATACGCAGTATTTT
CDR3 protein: CASSFRSGGAEFKNTQYF

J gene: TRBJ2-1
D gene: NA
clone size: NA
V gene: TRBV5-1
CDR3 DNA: TGCGCCAGCAGCTTGGGGCAGGAGACTATCTACAATGAGCAGTTCTTC
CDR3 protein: CASSLGQETIYNEQFF

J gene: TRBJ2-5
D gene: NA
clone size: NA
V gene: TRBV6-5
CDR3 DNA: TGTGCCAGCAGTGAGGGCCTAGCGTGGGAGACCCAGTACTTC
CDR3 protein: CASSEGLAWETQYF

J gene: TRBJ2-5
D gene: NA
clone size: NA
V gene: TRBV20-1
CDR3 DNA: TGCAGTGCTGTCAAAGAGACCCAGTACTTC
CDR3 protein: CSAVKETQYF

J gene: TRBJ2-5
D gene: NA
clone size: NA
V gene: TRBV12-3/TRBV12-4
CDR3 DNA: TGTGCCAGCAGTCATCGGACCCAAGAGACCCAGTACTTC
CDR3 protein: CASSHRTQETQYF

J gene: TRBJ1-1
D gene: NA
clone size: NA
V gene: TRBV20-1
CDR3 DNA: TGCAGTGCTACGGGGGGGCGGACTGAAGCTTTCTTT
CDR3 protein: CSATGGRTEAFF

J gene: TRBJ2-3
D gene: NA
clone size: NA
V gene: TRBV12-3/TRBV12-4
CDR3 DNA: TGTGCCAGCAGAGTTATGGGGGATACGCAGTATTTT
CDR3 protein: CASRVMGDTQYF

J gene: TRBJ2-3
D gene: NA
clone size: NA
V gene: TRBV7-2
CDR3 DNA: TGTGCCAGCAGCTTACCTGCAGGCGGGGTGGGCACAGATACGCAGTATTTT
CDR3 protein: CASSLPAGGVGTDTQYF

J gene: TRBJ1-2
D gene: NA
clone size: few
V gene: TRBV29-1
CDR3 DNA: TGCAGCGTTGGCGAGTCCAGGGGTGGCTACACCTTC
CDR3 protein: CSVGESRGGYTF

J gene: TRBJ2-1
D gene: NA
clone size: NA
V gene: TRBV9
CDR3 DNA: TGTGCCAGCAGCGTAGTGGTCGGGGCGAAGACAGAGAATGAGCAGTTCTTC
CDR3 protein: CASSVVVGAKTENEQFF